These T cell receptor beta chains were read from a single sample in a study of blood T cells in healthy people across ages. TCRdb reprocessed the 5' RACE reads via MiXCR and lists one record per CDR3 protein. The table includes under 2,000,000 distinct CDR3 sequences, approximately 50% detected once. The specimen sequenced was blood. The receptors stem from a woman in her forties in good health. The conserved cysteine and the conserved F or W are not part of the CDR3 here. D genes are given only for firm matches.

D gene: TRBD2
V gene: TRBV27
J gene: .
CDR3 protein: ASSPQTSGGYEQY

D gene: TRBD1
V gene: TRBV7-2
J gene: TRBJ2-5
CDR3 protein: ASSYGGTGWGETQY

D gene: .
V gene: TRBV20-1
J gene: TRBJ2-3
CDR3 protein: SARYGGPDTQY

D gene: .
V gene: TRBV29-1
J gene: TRBJ2-1
CDR3 protein: SIEGCNEQF

D gene: TRBD1
V gene: TRBV9
J gene: TRBJ2-5
CDR3 protein: ASSTSDRAETQY

D gene: .
V gene: TRBV6-2/TRBV6-3
J gene: TRBJ1-5
CDR3 protein: ASSYTGGGRSNQPQH

D gene: TRBD1
V gene: TRBV6-5
J gene: TRBJ2-5
CDR3 protein: ASRRQGESETQY

D gene: TRBD1
V gene: TRBV12-3/TRBV12-4
J gene: TRBJ1-2
CDR3 protein: ATHSQGDYGYT

D gene: .
V gene: TRBV5-1
J gene: TRBJ2-1
CDR3 protein: ACSPRRAGPYNEQF

D gene: .
V gene: TRBV11-1
J gene: TRBJ2-1
CDR3 protein: ASSFSEQGIGEQF

D gene: TRBD2
V gene: TRBV2
J gene: TRBJ2-3
CDR3 protein: ASSNGRAGDTQY

D gene: TRBD1
V gene: TRBV7-6
J gene: TRBJ2-5
CDR3 protein: ASSPLGQGIGEQY

D gene: .
V gene: TRBV6-2/TRBV6-3
J gene: TRBJ1-2
CDR3 protein: ATLSGRIYGYT

D gene: .
V gene: TRBV6-2/TRBV6-3
J gene: TRBJ2-7
CDR3 protein: ASSDTGSGYEQY

D gene: TRBD1
V gene: TRBV20-1
J gene: TRBJ1-6
CDR3 protein: SAGPDRVQSYNSPLH

D gene: .
V gene: TRBV10-3
J gene: TRBJ2-7
CDR3 protein: AIRGGRLSYEQY

D gene: TRBD2
V gene: TRBV7-2
J gene: TRBJ2-3
CDR3 protein: ASSLRGGITDTQY

D gene: .
V gene: TRBV28
J gene: TRBJ2-5
CDR3 protein: ASSPTVVETQY

D gene: .
V gene: TRBV3-1
J gene: TRBJ2-5
CDR3 protein: ASSQGAGVMKTQY

D gene: .
V gene: TRBV29-1
J gene: TRBJ1-2
CDR3 protein: SVEPGGYGYT

D gene: .
V gene: TRBV7-9
J gene: TRBJ2-3
CDR3 protein: ASSPWLGSTDTQY

D gene: TRBD2
V gene: TRBV29-1
J gene: TRBJ2-1
CDR3 protein: SATGTSGGTSSYNEQF

D gene: TRBD1
V gene: TRBV6-1
J gene: TRBJ1-4
CDR3 protein: ATQGQGYEKLF

D gene: .
V gene: TRBV15
J gene: TRBJ2-1
CDR3 protein: ATSQGQAEQF

D gene: .
V gene: TRBV6-5
J gene: TRBJ1-6
CDR3 protein: ASSYPPGEGRTNSPLH

D gene: .
V gene: TRBV24-1
J gene: TRBJ2-1
CDR3 protein: ATSDLHGAGAHNEQF

D gene: .
V gene: TRBV6-6
J gene: TRBJ1-5
CDR3 protein: ASIDNSNQPQH

D gene: .
V gene: TRBV18
J gene: TRBJ2-1
CDR3 protein: ASSGREETQF

D gene: .
V gene: TRBV24-1
J gene: .
CDR3 protein: ATSDVYRSQETQY

D gene: TRBD1
V gene: TRBV24-1
J gene: TRBJ1-1
CDR3 protein: ATSEGTGLNTEAF

D gene: TRBD1
V gene: TRBV12-3/TRBV12-4
J gene: TRBJ2-1
CDR3 protein: ASRPGQGDSYNEQF

D gene: TRBD1
V gene: TRBV5-6
J gene: TRBJ1-6
CDR3 protein: ASSGQGPRNSPLH

D gene: .
V gene: TRBV20-1
J gene: TRBJ2-1
CDR3 protein: SARVSGPFSEQF

D gene: TRBD2
V gene: TRBV13
J gene: TRBJ2-5
CDR3 protein: ASSFWLPGLGQETQY

D gene: .
V gene: TRBV20-1
J gene: TRBJ2-3
CDR3 protein: SAEGGDTQY

D gene: TRBD1
V gene: TRBV9
J gene: TRBJ2-3
CDR3 protein: ASSVHPGTGWDTQY

D gene: .
V gene: TRBV28
J gene: TRBJ1-1
CDR3 protein: ASSFNPNTETF

D gene: .
V gene: TRBV5-1
J gene: TRBJ1-4
CDR3 protein: ASSYLQGNEKLF

D gene: .
V gene: TRBV7-2
J gene: TRBJ2-5
CDR3 protein: ASSQRTGWEETQY

D gene: .
V gene: TRBV6-5
J gene: .
CDR3 protein: ASSDSRGYEQY

D gene: TRBD1
V gene: TRBV4-3
J gene: TRBJ2-5
CDR3 protein: ASSQAGDRGQETQY

D gene: TRBD2
V gene: TRBV11-2
J gene: TRBJ2-1
CDR3 protein: ASSSRDGTGTSGGASYNEQF